This T cell receptor (beta chain) originates from a study of blood T cell repertoires in COVID-19. At the level of the study: Italy, Spain and the United States were the sources of the convalescent and acute COVID-19 samples. Nucleic acid was either cDNA or gDNA, and it came from T cells, B-cell-depleted T cells, or PBMCs.

Authors' data handling: Amplification from reference gene primers served as the basis for estimated nucleated cell counts. Sequenced by immunoSEQ multiplex PCR; TCRdb stores in-frame clones only, minus some. V, J and clone size were drawn from that table, and D and trimming were deduced from the DNA. The sample consists of a few hundred thousand clones, approximately 80% of them appearing once. V lost 2 bases and J lost 0; bases outside the gene matches: 4. The CDR3 sequence is 16 residues long. The germline gives CDR1 MNHNS, CDR2 SASEGT. The source is a woman older than 75 with acute or convalescent COVID-19. The rearrangement joins TRBV6-1 to TRBJ2-1; 7 positions match TRBD1. The sequencing input was peripheral blood. This chain's CDR3 is CASSENGDSSYNEQFF. The CDR3 DNA reads as TGTGCCAGCAGTGAAAACGGGGACAGCTCCTACAATGAGCAGTTCTTC.